This TCR beta chain was observed in a study of T-cell reconstitution after alpha-beta-depleted transplantation in children. V was clipped by 5 bases and J by 2 bases; unmatched bases: 6. Germline loops: CDR1 DFQATT, CDR2 SNEGSKA (reference sequence). CDR3 length: 14 amino acids. This clonotype turned up a few times. This sample's TCRbeta library carried unique molecular identifier barcodes. TCRdb re-derived calls from the PCR reads in MiXCR, one entry per CDR3 protein. The data contain around 380,000 distinct CDR3 sequences, about a tenth of them singletons. The TCR was taken from a human donor who donated a stem cell graft to a child with acute myeloid leukemia. The V and J genes are TRBV20-1 and TRBJ2-1; 7 nucleotides align to TRBD2. Here the sequenced sample was PBMCs from the stem cell graft donor, taken from the stem cell graft. The CDR3: CSAVSGWTYNEQFF. In nucleotides, the CDR3 is TGCAGTGCTGTTAGCGGGTGGACCTACAATGAGCAGTTCTTC.